A selection of T cell receptor beta chains follows, all from one sample in a study of blood T cell repertoires in COVID-19. Measured with immunoSEQ multiplex PCR; TCRdb has only the in-frame clones, and not every one. Among roughly 250,000 clones, around 87% were seen once, and the ten largest hold about 1.6%. Sequenced material: PBMCs or T cells enriched from blood (not recorded which). The receptors were gathered from a woman between 50 and 59 years old who had recovered from COVID-19. Both conserved end residues are part of each CDR3. The D gene is left open where the match is weak. Some rows have no size entry. The others give once, few or many, or a class for an expanded clone.

V gene	D gene	J gene	clone size	CDR3 DNA	CDR3 protein
TRBV5-4	.	TRBJ1-4	.	TGTGCCAGCAGCCCAGGAAGCCCAACTAATGAAAAACTGTTTTTT	CASSPGSPTNEKLFF
TRBV3-1/TRBV3-2	.	TRBJ2-3	.	TGTGCCAGCAGCCAAGATTTTATGTTGGATACGCAGTATTTT	CASSQDFMLDTQYF
TRBV3-1/TRBV3-2	.	TRBJ1-5	once	TGTGCCAGCAGTCCAGGGTATAGCAATCAGCCCCAGCATTTT	CASSPGYSNQPQHF
TRBV7-9	.	TRBJ2-5	.	TGTGCCAGCAGCTTAAGGAACGGGGGGACCCAGTACTTC	CASSLRNGGTQYF
TRBV27	.	TRBJ1-6	.	TGTGCCAGCAAAGCAGGTCCGAGTTTAGATATGAATTCACCCCTCCACTTT	CASKAGPSLDMNSPLHF
TRBV5-5	.	TRBJ1-5	.	TGTGCCAGCAGCCCCCAGGCTATAAGCAATCAGCCCCAGCATTTT	CASSPQAISNQPQHF
TRBV5-1	.	TRBJ1-5	.	TGCGCCAGCAGCTTGGGGGCTGAAAATCAGCCCCAGCATTTT	CASSLGAENQPQHF
TRBV9	.	TRBJ1-3	.	TGTGCCAGCAGCGTAGCTACGTCCCAGGTTTCTGGAAACACCATATATTTT	CASSVATSQVSGNTIYF
TRBV30	.	TRBJ1-4	.	TGTGCCTGGACCCCACCGGGAAACCGAAAACTGTTTTTT	CAWTPPGNRKLFF
TRBV11-2	TRBD1	TRBJ1-6	.	TGTGCCAGCAGCTCCGACAGGGGAGGATCACCCCTCCACTTT	CASSSDRGGSPLHF
TRBV2	.	TRBJ1-6	.	TGTGCCAGCACCGCCGGACAGCCGAATTCACCCCTCCACTTT	CASTAGQPNSPLHF
TRBV10-1	TRBD1	TRBJ2-5	once	TGCGCCAGCAGAGGGACAGGGCGAGAGACCCAGTACTTC	CASRGTGRETQYF
TRBV7-2	.	TRBJ2-7	.	TGTGCCAGCAGCCCAGTCGAAGGCAGGCCCACCCAGCAGTACTTC	CASSPVEGRPTQQYF
TRBV19	TRBD1	TRBJ1-1	few	TGTGCCAGTAAACCACAGGGGACTGAAGCTTTCTTT	CASKPQGTEAFF
TRBV3-1/TRBV3-2	TRBD1	TRBJ1-6	.	TGTGCCAGCAGCCACCAAGACAGGGAAAATTCACCCCTCCACTTT	CASSHQDRENSPLHF
TRBV14	TRBD2	TRBJ2-1	.	TGTGCCAGCACCAAGGGACTAGCGATTTACAATGAGCAGTTCTTC	CASTKGLAIYNEQFF
TRBV18	TRBD1	TRBJ2-3	.	TGTGCCAGCTCACCAATTGGACAGGGGGGCACAGATACGCAGTATTTT	CASSPIGQGGTDTQYF
TRBV2	.	TRBJ2-5	.	TGTGCCAGCAACCTCAGGGTGAGAGAGACCCAGTACTTC	CASNLRVRETQYF